These 3 T cell receptor beta chains originate from one sample sequenced in a study of T cell responses to AZD1222 COVID-19 vaccine. Assay: immunoSEQ multiplex PCR; the TCRdb copy retains only in-frame clones and omits some. This table has about 120,000 clones, 94% appearing once. Sequenced material: peripheral blood, taken 28 days after the second AZD1222 dose. These receptor sequences come from an adult who received the AZD1222 COVID-19 vaccine.

This chain connects TRBV25-1 to TRBJ2-5; D is uncertain. Germline CDR1 MGHDK, CDR2 SYGVNS. The ends were cut back, 3 bases at V and 2 bases at J, with 10 bases in the middle. This CDR3 contains 14 residues. The CDR3 nucleotides read TGTGCCAGCAGTGATTCAGGTAGACAAGAGACCCAGTACTTC. This encodes CASSDSGRQETQYF.

This chain joins TRBV5-5 and TRBJ2-2; D is uncertain. Trimming removed 3 bases at V and 4 bases at J, with 16 bases between. The CDR3 loop spans 16 amino acids. Germline V gene sequence: CDR1 SGHKS, CDR2 YYEKEE (reference sequence). As DNA, the CDR3 is TGTGCCAGCAGCTCCAGCTTTTCACGCGCCACCGGGGAGCTGTTTTTT. Its protein is CASSSSFSRATGELFF.

This clone was recorded once. The chain is built from TRBV20-1 and TRBJ2-1, with TRBD1 as a possible D gene (6 bases). The CDR3 has 11 residues. Germline V lookup: CDR1 DFQATT, CDR2 SNEGSKA (reference sequence). Trimming took off 1 base at V and 12 bases at J, with 10 bases between the two ends. In DNA, the CDR3 is TGCAGTGCTAGAGGGCTGACAGGGCAGTTCTTC. Protein: CSARGLTGQFF.